The rows below give T cell receptor beta chains drawn from one sample of a study of early T cells in non-severe SARS-CoV-2 infection. TCRdb reprocessed the 5' RACE reads with MiXCR, giving one entry per CDR3 protein. The sample lists tens of thousands of distinct CDR3 sequences, around 5.6% occurring once. Sequenced input: whole blood. Every receptor here comes from an adult who was a healthcare worker with PCR-confirmed SARS-CoV-2 infection or an uninfected control (not recorded which). CDR3s leave out the opening cysteine and the closing phenylalanine or tryptophan. Clone size is given for some rows only: seen once, a few or many times, or a class if the clone is expanded.

TRBV19	TRBJ1-5	NA	ATRDTYSNQPQH
TRBV24-1	TRBJ2-1	many	AAQQGRGLASHNEQF
TRBV27	TRBJ2-3	few	ASSLSEKSLDSTDTQY
TRBV10-3	TRBJ2-1	many	AISVAAGGNEQF
TRBV11-2	TRBJ2-2	many	ASSELRSRGRVTGELF
TRBV6-1	TRBJ2-2	NA	ASGNTGELF
TRBV6-6	TRBJ2-2	many	ASSYALQGGTGELF
TRBV12-3/TRBV12-4	TRBJ2-1	many	ASSLRRAGTGNEQF
TRBV2	TRBJ2-2	few	ASSVGEISTGELF
TRBV28	TRBJ2-5	few	ASSNSGTRGHGRETQY
TRBV6-6	TRBJ2-7	many	ASSVGRGEQY
TRBV20-1	TRBJ2-1	few	SANSGDRVGQF
TRBV6-6	TRBJ2-7	many	ASSYSSGGAGSYEQY
TRBV28	TRBJ2-5	many	ASSPGQGKETQY
TRBV7-9	TRBJ2-7	NA	ASSPSGIDTEQY
TRBV10-3	TRBJ2-3	NA	AISDRTSTDTQY
TRBV7-3	TRBJ2-3	NA	ASSLGFTDTQY
TRBV7-9	TRBJ1-5	many	ASSLDRPASNQPQH
TRBV5-6	TRBJ2-1	many	ASSLGQGANNEQF
TRBV19	TRBJ2-7	many	ASSYRASFEQY
TRBV18	TRBJ1-2	many	ASSPPGRSYGYT
TRBV6-4	TRBJ2-1	NA	ASSRGGLSYNEQF
TRBV2	TRBJ2-7	many	ASKRGTAGEQY
TRBV7-2	TRBJ2-1	NA	ASSLARRNEQF
TRBV6-5	TRBJ2-3	many	ASRGGRWSTDTQY
TRBV29-1	TRBJ2-7	many	SVEDGRGRSYEQY
TRBV20-1	TRBJ1-2	many	SARDWRQGNDYGYT
TRBV3-1	TRBJ1-3	many	ASSDEGTGNTIY
TRBV11-3	TRBJ1-2	many	ASSSTRRTLFSMGYGYT
TRBV4-3	TRBJ2-1	few	ASSQFTSYNEQF
TRBV19	TRBJ2-3	NA	ASMGASGPTDTQY
TRBV10-3	TRBJ1-2	many	AISGQPLNYGYT
TRBV5-5	TRBJ2-5	NA	ASSLRPGQETQY
TRBV27	TRBJ2-3	NA	ASSQVKGYTDTQY
TRBV7-6	TRBJ2-7	many	ASSLGHPYEQY
TRBV3-1	TRBJ1-1	many	ASSQGNTEAF
TRBV4-3	TRBJ1-2	NA	ASSLFSQAEGFA
TRBV5-5	TRBJ2-1	NA	ASSLGPSYNEQF
TRBV6-6	TRBJ2-7	many	ASSPSGPVEYEQY
TRBV7-8	TRBJ2-1	many	ASSPTMRSLQSSYNEQF
TRBV24-1	TRBJ1-1	NA	ATRGRANTEAF